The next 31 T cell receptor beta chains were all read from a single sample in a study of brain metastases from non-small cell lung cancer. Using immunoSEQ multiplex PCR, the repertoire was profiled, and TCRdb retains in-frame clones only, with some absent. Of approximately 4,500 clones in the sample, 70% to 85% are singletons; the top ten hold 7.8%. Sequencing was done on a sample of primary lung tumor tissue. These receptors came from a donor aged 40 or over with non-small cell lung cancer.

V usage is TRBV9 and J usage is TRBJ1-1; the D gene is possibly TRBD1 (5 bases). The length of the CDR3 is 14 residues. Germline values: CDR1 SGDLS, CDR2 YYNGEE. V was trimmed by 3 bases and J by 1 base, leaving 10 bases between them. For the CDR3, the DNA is TGTGCCAGCAGCGAGAGGGGAGGGAACACTGAAGCTTTCTTT. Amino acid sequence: CASSERGGNTEAFF.

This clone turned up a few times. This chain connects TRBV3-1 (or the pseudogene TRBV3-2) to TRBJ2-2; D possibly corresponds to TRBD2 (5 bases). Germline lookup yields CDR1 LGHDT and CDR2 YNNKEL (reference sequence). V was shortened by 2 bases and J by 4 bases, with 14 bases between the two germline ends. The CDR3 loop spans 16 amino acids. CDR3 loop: CASSQNYGMGTGELFF. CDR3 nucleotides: TGTGCCAGCAGCCAAAATTACGGGATGGGCACCGGGGAGCTGTTTTTT.

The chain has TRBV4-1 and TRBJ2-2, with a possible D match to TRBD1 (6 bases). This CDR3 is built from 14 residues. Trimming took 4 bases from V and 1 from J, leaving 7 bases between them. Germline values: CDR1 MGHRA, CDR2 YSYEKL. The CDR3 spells CASSRGQNTGELFF. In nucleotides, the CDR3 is TGCGCCAGCAGCCGGGGACAGAACACCGGGGAGCTGTTTTTT.

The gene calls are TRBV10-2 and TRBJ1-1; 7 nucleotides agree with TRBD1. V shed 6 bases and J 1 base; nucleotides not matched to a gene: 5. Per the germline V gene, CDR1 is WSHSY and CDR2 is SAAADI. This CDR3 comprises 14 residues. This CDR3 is CASSDRAGNTEAFF. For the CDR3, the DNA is TGCGCCAGCAGCGACAGGGCTGGGAACACTGAAGCTTTCTTT.

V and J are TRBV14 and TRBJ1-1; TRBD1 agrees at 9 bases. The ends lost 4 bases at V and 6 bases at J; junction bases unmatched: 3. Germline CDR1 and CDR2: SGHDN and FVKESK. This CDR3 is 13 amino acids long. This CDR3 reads CASSRDREAEAFF. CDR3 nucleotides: TGTGCCAGCAGCCGGGACAGGGAGGCTGAAGCTTTCTTT. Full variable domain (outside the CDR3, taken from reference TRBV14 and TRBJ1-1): EAGVTQFPSHSVIEKGQTVTLRCDPISGHDNLYWYRRVMGKEIKFLLHFVKESKQDESGMPNNRFLAERTGGTYSTLKVQPAELEDSGVYFCASSRDREAEAFFGQGTRLTVV.

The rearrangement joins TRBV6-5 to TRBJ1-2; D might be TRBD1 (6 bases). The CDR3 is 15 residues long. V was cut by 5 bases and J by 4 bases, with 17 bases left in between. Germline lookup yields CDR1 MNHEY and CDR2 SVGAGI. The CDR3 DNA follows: TGTGCCAGCAGTCCCACAGGAGGGGGAGGCTATGGCTACACCTTC. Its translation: CASSPTGGGGYGYTF.

The CDR3 reads CASSEKGPGSQGYTF. CDR3 DNA: TGCGCCAGCAGTGAGAAAGGACCGGGAAGTCAAGGCTACACCTTC. This chain uses TRBV10-2 with TRBJ1-2; D gene unclear. Trimming stripped 2 bases from V and 8 bases from J, with 18 bases between. CDR1 is WSHSY and CDR2 is SAAADI in the germline V gene. The CDR3 is 15 amino acids.

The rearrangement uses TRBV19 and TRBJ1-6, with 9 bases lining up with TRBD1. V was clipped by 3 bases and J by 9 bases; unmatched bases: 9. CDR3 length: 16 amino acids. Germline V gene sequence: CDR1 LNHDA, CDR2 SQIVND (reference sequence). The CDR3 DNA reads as TGTGCCAGTAGTATTGGAGTAGGACAGGGGACTTCACCCCTCCACTTT. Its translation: CASSIGVGQGTSPLHF.

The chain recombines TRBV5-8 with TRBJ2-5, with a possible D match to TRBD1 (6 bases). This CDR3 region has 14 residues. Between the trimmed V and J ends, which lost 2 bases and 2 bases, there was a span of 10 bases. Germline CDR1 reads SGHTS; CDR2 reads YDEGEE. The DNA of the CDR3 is TGTGCCAGCAGCTTAGGACAGTCACAAGAGACCCAGTACTTC. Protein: CASSLGQSQETQYF.

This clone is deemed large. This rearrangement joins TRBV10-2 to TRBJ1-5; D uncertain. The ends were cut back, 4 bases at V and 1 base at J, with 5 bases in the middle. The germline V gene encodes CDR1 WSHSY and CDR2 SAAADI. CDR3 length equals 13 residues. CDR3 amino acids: CASSGGSNQPQHF. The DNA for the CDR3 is TGCGCCAGCAGTGGAGGAAGCAATCAGCCCCAGCATTTT.

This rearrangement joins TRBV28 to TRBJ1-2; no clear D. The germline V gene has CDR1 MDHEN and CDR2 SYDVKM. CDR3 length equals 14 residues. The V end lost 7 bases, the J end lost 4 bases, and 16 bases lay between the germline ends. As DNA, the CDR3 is TGTGCCAGCAAAAGGCCAGGACCCGGCTATGGCTACACCTTC. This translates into CASKRPGPGYGYTF.

The CDR3 here is CASSPGGGLHRQETQYF. The CDR3 nucleotides read TGTGCCAGCAGCCCGGGGGGGGGCCTACACCGTCAAGAGACCCAGTACTTC. The V call is TRBV7-2, the J call TRBJ2-5; 8 bases map to TRBD2. The V segment lost 5 bases and the J segment 2 bases; nucleotides outside the gene matches: 13. There are 17 residues in the CDR3. CDR1 is SGHTA and CDR2 is FQGNSA in the germline V gene.

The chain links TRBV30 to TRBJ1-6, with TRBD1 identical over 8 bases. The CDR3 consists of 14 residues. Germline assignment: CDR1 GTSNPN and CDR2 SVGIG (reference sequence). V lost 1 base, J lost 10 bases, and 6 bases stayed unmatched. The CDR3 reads CAWSGGQGSSPLHF. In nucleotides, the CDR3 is TGTGCCTGGAGTGGAGGACAGGGATCCTCACCCCTCCACTTT.

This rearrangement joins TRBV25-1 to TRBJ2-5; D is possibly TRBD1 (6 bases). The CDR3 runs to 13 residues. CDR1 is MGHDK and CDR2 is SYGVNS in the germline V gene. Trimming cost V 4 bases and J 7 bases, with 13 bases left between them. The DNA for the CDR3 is TGTGCCAGCAGTGTGGGGGCTTTAGGGACCCAGTACTTC. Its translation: CASSVGALGTQYF.

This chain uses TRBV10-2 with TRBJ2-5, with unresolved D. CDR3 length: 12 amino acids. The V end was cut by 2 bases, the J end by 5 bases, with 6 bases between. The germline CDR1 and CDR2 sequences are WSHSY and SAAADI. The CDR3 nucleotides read TGCGCCAGCAGTGAGGGCTCTGAGACCCAGTACTTC. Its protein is CASSEGSETQYF.

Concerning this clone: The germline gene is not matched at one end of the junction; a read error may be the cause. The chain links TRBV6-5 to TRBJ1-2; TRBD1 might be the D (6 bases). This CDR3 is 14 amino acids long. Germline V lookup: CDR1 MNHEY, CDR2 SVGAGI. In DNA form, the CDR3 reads TGTGCCAGCAGTTACAAGCTCGGGGGCTATGACTACACCTTC. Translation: CASSYKLGGYDYTF.

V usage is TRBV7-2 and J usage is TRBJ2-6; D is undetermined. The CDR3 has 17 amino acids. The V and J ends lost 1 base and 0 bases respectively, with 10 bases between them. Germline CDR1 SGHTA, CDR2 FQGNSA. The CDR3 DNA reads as TGTGCCAGCAGCTTAGTGGTCAGTTTCTCTGGGGCCAACGTCCTGACTTTC. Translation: CASSLVVSFSGANVLTF.

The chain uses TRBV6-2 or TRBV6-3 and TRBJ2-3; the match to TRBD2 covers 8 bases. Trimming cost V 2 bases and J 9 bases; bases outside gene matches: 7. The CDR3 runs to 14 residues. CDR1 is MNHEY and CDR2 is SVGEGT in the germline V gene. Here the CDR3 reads CASSYRGGRDTQYF. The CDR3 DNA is TGTGCCAGCAGTTACCGGGGGGGCCGGGACACGCAGTATTTT.

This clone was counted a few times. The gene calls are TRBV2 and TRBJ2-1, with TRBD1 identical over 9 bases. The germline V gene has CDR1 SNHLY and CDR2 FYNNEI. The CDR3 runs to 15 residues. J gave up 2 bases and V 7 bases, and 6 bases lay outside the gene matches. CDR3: CASNYRGLTYNEQFF. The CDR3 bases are TGTGCCAGCAACTACAGGGGGCTCACCTACAATGAGCAGTTCTTC.

CDR3 amino acids: CASSDNTQYF. In DNA form, the CDR3 reads TGTGCCAGCAGTGATAATACGCAGTATTTT. The chain carries TRBV2 and TRBJ2-3, with D hard to call. The V gene's germline CDR1 is SNHLY and CDR2 FYNNEI. Trimming cost V 3 bases and J 7 bases, with 2 bases left between them. This CDR3 comprises 10 residues.

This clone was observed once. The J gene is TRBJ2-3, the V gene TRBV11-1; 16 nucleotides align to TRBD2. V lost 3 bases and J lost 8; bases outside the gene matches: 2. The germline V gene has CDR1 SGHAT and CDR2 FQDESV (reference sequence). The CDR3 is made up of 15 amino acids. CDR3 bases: TGTGCCAGCAGCTTGGGGACTAGCGGGGGGGCTACGCAGTATTTT. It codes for CASSLGTSGGATQYF. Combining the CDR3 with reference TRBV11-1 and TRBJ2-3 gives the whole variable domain EAEVAQSPRYKITEKSQAVAFWCDPISGHATLYWYRQILGQGPELLVQFQDESVVDDSQLPKDRFSAERLKGVDSTLKIQPAELGDSAMYLCASSLGTSGGATQYFGPGTRLTVL.

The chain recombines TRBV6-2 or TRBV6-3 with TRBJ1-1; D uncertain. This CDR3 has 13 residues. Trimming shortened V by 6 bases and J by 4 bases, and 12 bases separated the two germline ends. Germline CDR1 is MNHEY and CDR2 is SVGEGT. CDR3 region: CASSLGPITEAFF. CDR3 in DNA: TGTGCCAGCAGCCTAGGGCCAATCACTGAAGCTTTCTTT.

The CDR3 region is CASSIRGQTQYF. The DNA of the CDR3 is TGTGCCAGTAGTATAAGGGGGCAGACCCAGTACTTC. The V and J genes are TRBV19 and TRBJ2-5, with 7 bases matching TRBD1. This CDR3 comprises 12 residues. Losses at the gene ends were 2 bases for V and 6 bases for J; bases not matched to a gene: 0. CDR1 is LNHDA, CDR2 SQIVND, per germline (reference sequence).

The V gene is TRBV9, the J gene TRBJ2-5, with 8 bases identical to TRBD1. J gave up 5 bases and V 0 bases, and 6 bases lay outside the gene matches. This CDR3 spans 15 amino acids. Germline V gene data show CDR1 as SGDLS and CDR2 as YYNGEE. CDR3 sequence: CASSVGGTGAETQYF. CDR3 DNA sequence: TGTGCCAGCAGCGTAGGGGGGACAGGAGCGGAGACCCAGTACTTC.

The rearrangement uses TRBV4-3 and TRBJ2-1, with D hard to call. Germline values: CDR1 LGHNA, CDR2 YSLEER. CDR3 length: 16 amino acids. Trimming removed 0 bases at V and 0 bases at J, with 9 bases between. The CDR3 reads CASSQDSTVSYNEQFF. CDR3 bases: TGCGCCAGCAGCCAAGATAGCACAGTCTCCTACAATGAGCAGTTCTTC.

The CDR3 DNA reads as TGCAGTTCTCTAGGCCGAGGGACTGAAGCTTTCTTT. Translated, it gives CSSLGRGTEAFF. This chain connects TRBV29-1 to TRBJ1-1, with D uncertain. Germline V gene sequence: CDR1 SQVTM, CDR2 ANQGSEA. This CDR3 is 12 amino acids long. Based on the CDR3 plus reference TRBV29-1 and TRBJ1-1, the full variable domain is SAVISQKPSRDICQRGTSLTIQCQVDSQVTMMFWYRQQPGQSLTLIATANQGSEATYESGFVIDKFPISRPNLTFSTLTVSNMSPEDSSIYLCSSLGRGTEAFFGQGTRLTVV.

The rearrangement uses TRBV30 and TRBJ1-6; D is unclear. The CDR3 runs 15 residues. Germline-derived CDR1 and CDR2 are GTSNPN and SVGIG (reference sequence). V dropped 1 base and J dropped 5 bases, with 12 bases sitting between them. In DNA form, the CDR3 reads TGTGCCTGGAGTGAGGTCGGCAGTCATAATTCACCCCTCCACTTT. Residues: CAWSEVGSHNSPLHF.

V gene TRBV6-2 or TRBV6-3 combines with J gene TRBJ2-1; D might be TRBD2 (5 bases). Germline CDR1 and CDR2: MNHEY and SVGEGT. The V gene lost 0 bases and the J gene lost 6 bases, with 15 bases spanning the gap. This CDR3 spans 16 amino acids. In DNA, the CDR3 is TGTGCCAGCAGTTACTCGTCCGGGATAGGTGGCAATGAGCAGTTCTTC. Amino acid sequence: CASSYSSGIGGNEQFF.

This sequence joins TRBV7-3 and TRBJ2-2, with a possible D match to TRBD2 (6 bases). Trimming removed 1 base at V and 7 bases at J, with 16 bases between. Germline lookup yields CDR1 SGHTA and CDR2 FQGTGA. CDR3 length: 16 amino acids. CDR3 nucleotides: TGTGCCAGCAGCTTAATGGGAGGAACTACTAGCGGGGAGCTGTTTTTT. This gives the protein CASSLMGGTTSGELFF.

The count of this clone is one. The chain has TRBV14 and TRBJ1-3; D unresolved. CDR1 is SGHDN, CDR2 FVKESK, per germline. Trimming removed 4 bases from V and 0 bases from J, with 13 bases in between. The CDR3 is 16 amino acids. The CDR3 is CASSRTGPSSGNTIYF. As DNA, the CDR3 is TGTGCCAGCAGCCGAACCGGCCCGAGCTCTGGAAACACCATATATTTT.

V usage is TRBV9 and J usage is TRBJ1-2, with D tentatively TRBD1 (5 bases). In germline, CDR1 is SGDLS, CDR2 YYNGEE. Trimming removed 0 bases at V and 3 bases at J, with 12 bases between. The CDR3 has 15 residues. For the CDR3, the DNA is TGTGCCAGCAGCGTAGATCCAGGGCCCGACTATGGCTACACCTTC. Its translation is CASSVDPGPDYGYTF.